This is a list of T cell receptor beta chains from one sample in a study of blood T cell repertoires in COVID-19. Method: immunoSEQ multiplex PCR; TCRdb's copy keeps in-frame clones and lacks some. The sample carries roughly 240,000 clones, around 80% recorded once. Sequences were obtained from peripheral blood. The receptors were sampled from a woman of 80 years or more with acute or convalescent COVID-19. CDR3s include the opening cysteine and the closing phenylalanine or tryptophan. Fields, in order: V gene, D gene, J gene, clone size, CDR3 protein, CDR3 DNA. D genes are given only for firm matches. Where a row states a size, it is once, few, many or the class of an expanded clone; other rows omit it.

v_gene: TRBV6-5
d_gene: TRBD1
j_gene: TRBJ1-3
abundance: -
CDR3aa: CASSYEGARGNTIYF
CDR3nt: TGTGCCAGCAGTTACGAGGGGGCGCGTGGAAACACCATATATTTT

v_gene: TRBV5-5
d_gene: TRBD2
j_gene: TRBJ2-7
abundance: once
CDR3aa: CASSIAGVDFYEQYF
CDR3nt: TGTGCCAGCAGCATCGCGGGGGTAGATTTCTACGAGCAGTACTTC

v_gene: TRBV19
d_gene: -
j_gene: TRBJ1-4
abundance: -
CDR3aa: CATTPRPTNEKLFF
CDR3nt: TGTGCCACTACTCCCAGGCCAACTAATGAAAAACTGTTTTTT

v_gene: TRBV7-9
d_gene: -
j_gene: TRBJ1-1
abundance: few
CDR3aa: CASSLGQQNTEAFF
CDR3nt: TGTGCCAGCAGCTTAGGACAGCAGAACACTGAAGCTTTCTTT

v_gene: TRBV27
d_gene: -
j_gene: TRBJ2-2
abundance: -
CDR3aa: CASSLVRRGAGELFF
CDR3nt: TGTGCCAGCAGTTTAGTCCGCAGGGGAGCCGGGGAGCTGTTTTTT

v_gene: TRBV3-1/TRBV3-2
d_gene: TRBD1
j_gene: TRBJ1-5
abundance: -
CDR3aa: CASSHITGQGGGYGNQPQHF
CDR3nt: TGTGCCAGCAGCCATATCACCGGACAGGGGGGGGGATATGGCAATCAGCCCCAGCATTTT

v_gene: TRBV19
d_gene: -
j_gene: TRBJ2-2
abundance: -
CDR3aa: CASSIGQRRGNTGELFF
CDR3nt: TGTGCCAGTAGTATAGGGCAGCGGCGAGGGAACACCGGGGAGCTGTTTTTT

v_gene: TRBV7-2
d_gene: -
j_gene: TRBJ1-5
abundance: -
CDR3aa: CASSLEGGGQPQHF
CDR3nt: TGTGCCAGCAGCTTAGAAGGGGGGGGGCAGCCCCAGCATTTT

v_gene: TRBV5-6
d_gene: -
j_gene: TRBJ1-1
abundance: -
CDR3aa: CASSSTAMAEAFF
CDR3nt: TGTGCCAGCAGCTCGACAGCAATGGCTGAAGCTTTCTTT

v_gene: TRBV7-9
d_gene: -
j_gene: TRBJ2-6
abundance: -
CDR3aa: CASSLVLSSGANVLTF
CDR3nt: TGTGCCAGCAGCCTCGTCCTAAGCTCTGGGGCCAACGTCCTGACTTTC

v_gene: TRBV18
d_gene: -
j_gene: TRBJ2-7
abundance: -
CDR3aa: CASSPPAGGTYEQYF
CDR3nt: TGTGCCAGCTCACCACCGGCAGGTGGCACCTACGAGCAGTACTTC

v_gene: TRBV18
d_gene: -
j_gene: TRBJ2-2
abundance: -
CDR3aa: CASSPDKGYTGELFF
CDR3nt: TGTGCCAGCTCACCCGACAAAGGATACACCGGGGAGCTGTTTTTT

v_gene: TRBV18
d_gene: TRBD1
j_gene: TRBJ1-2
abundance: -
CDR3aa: CASSQLTGGIHGYTF
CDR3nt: TGTGCCAGCTCACAACTGACAGGGGGCATCCATGGCTACACCTTC

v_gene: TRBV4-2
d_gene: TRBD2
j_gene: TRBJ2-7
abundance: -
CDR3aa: CASSQDLGLAGGPSEQYF
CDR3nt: TGTGCCAGCAGCCAAGATCTGGGACTAGCGGGAGGGCCCTCGGAGCAGTACTTC

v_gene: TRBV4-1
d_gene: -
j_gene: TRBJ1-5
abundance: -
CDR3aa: CASSPREEMDQPQHF
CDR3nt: TGCGCCAGCAGCCCCCGGGAAGAGATGGATCAGCCCCAGCATTTT

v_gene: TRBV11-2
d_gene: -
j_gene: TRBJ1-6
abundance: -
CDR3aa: CASSLQDTYSPLHF
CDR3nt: TGTGCCAGCAGCTTACAGGACACCTATTCACCCCTCCACTTT

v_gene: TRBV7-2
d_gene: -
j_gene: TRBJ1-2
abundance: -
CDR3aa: CASSLALGTHQGYTF
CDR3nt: TGTGCCAGCAGCTTAGCGCTAGGGACACATCAGGGCTACACCTTC

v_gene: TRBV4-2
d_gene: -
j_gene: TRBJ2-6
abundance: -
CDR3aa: CASSQDLAQSSGANVLTF
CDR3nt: TGTGCCAGCAGCCAAGATCTGGCACAGAGCTCTGGGGCCAACGTCCTGACTTTC

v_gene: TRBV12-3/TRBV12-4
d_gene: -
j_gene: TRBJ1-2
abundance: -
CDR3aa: CASSPGARGYTF
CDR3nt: TGTGCCAGTTCGCCGGGAGCTCGTGGCTACACCTTC

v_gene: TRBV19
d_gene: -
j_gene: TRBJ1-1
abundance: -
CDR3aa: CASSINRAEAFF
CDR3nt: TGTGCCAGTAGTATCAACAGGGCTGAAGCTTTCTTT

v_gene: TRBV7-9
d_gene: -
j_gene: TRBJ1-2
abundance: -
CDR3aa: CASSLAGGGGYTF
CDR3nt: TGTGCCAGCAGCTTAGCAGGGGGTGGTGGCTACACCTTC

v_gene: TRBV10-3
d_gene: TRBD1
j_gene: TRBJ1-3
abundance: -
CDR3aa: CANLLRGKYF
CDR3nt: TGTGCCAATCTCCTCAGGGGGAAATATTTT

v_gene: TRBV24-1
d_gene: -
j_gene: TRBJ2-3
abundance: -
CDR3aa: CATSDTRGTDTQYF
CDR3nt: TGTGCCACCAGTGATACACGGGGCACAGATACGCAGTATTTT

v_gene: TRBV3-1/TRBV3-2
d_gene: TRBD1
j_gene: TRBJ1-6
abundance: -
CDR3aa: CASRHDRPGGNPLHF
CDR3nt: TGTGCCAGCAGACACGATCGCCCAGGGGGGAACCCCCTCCACTTT

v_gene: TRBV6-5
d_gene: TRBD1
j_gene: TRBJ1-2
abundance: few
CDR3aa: CASSYPTGGTGYTF
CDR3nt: TGTGCCAGCAGTTACCCGACAGGGGGGACTGGCTACACCTTC

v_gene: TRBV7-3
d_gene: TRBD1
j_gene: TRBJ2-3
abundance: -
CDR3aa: CASSWTGGTDTQYF
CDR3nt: TGTGCCAGCAGCTGGACAGGGGGCACAGATACGCAGTATTTT

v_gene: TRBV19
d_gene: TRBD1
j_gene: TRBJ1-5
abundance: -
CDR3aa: CASNTGGYSNQPQHF
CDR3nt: TGTGCCAGTAACACAGGGGGTTATAGCAATCAGCCCCAGCATTTT

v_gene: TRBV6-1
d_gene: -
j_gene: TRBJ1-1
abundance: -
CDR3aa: CASSDRARKGEAFF
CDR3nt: TGTGCCAGCAGTGACAGGGCCCGGAAAGGTGAAGCTTTCTTT

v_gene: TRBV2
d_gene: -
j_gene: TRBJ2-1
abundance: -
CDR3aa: CASSEAGYNEQFF
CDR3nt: TGTGCCAGCAGTGAAGCCGGTTACAATGAGCAGTTCTTC

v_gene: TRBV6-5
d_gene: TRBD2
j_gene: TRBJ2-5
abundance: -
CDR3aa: CASTQLAGGGRSQYF
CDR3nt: TGTGCCAGCACCCAACTAGCCGGCGGCGGGAGATCCCAGTACTTC

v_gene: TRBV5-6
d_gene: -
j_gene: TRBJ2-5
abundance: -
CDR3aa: CASSLLGRAMETQYF
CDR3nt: TGTGCCAGCAGCCTGCTGGGCAGGGCGATGGAGACCCAGTACTTC

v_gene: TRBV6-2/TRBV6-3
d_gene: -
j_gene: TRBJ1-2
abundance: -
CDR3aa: CASSLLDRPANYGYTF
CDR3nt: TGTGCCAGCAGTCTCCTCGACAGGCCAGCTAACTATGGCTACACCTTC

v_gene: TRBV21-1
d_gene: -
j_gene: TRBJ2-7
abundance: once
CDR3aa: CASSKGQKDRASSYEQYF
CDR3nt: TGTGCCAGCAGCAAAGGACAAAAGGACAGGGCGAGCTCCTACGAGCAGTACTTC

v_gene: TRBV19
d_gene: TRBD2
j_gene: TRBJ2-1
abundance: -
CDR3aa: CASSNPPGLASPNEQFF
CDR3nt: TGTGCCAGTAGTAATCCTCCGGGACTAGCATCCCCCAATGAGCAGTTCTTC

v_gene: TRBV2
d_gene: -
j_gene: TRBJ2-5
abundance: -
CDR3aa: CASRDLLGAGGQETQYF
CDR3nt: TGTGCCAGCAGGGACTTGCTGGGAGCGGGCGGCCAAGAGACCCAGTACTTC

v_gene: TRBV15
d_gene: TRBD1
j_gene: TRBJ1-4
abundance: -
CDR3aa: CATSRADRENEKLFF
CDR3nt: TGTGCCACCAGCAGGGCTGACAGGGAAAATGAAAAACTGTTTTTT

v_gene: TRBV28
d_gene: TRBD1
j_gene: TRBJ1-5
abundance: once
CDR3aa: CASSSRGTGYSNQPQHF
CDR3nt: TGTGCCAGCAGTTCCCGCGGGACAGGGTATAGCAATCAGCCCCAGCATTTT

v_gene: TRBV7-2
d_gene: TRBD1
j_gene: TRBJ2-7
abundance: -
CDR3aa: CASSLETGRDEQYF
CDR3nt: TGTGCCAGCAGCTTAGAGACAGGGCGGGACGAGCAGTACTTC

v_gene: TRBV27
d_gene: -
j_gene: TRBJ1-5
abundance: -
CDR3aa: CASSLRRDQPQHF
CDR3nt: TGTGCCAGCAGTTTAAGGCGGGATCAGCCCCAGCATTTT

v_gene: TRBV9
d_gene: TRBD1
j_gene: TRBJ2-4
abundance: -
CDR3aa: CASSVAGDRVQNIQYF
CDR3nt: TGTGCCAGCAGCGTAGCTGGGGACAGGGTCCAAAACATTCAGTACTTC

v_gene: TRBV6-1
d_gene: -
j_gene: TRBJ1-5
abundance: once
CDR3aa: CASSERQSNQPQHF
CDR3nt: TGTGCCAGCAGTGAAAGACAGAGCAATCAGCCCCAGCATTTT

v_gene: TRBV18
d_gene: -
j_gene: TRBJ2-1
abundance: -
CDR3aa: CASSPRDTNEQFF
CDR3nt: TGTGCCAGCTCACCACGGGACACCAATGAGCAGTTCTTC

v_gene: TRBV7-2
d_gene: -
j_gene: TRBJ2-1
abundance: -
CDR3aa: CASSAGFSSSYNEQFF
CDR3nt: TGTGCCAGCAGCGCCGGTTTTTCGAGCTCCTACAATGAGCAGTTCTTC

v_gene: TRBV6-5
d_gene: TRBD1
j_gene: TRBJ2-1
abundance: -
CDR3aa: CAGRQGSFGEQFF
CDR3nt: TGTGCCGGAAGACAGGGGTCCTTCGGTGAGCAGTTCTTC

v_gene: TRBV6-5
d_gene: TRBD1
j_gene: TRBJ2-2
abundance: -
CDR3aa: CATFRDRGLTGELFF
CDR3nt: TGTGCCACCTTCCGGGACAGGGGGCTAACCGGGGAGCTGTTTTTT

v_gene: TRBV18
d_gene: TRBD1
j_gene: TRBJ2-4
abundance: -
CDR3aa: CASSLGQPNIQYF
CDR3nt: TGTGCCAGCTCACTGGGACAGCCGAACATTCAGTACTTC

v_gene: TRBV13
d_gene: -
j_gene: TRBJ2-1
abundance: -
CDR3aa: CASSFSGVSYNEQFF
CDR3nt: TGTGCCAGCAGCTTCAGCGGTGTCTCCTACAATGAGCAGTTCTTC